This T cell receptor beta chain was identified in a study of CD8 T cells in Susac syndrome. Study at large: Treatment at blood withdrawal was none, corticosteroids, or intravenous immunoglobulin alone in Susac syndrome patients.

The study sequenced TCR beta in blood CD8+ and CD4+ T cells. Negative isolation was used for CD8+ and CD4+ T cells and FACS enrichment for TEMRA cells. Random-hexamer reverse transcription was applied to roughly 0.45 to 1 ug RNA. Multiplex immunoSEQ PCR targeted 54 Vbeta and 13 Jbeta TCR beta segments. A single record per CDR3 protein comes from TCRdb applying MiXCR to the immunoSEQ multiplex PCR reads. The sample lists around 170,000 distinct CDR3 sequences; approximately 94% were seen once. The CDR3 sequence is 15 residues long. Germline V lookup: CDR1 GTSNPN, CDR2 SVGIG (reference sequence). The ends were cut back, 5 bases at V and 2 bases at J, with 16 bases in the middle.

The sample consisted of CD4+ T cells from PBMCs. This TCR came from a human donor with Susac syndrome. This sequence joins TRBV30 and TRBJ2-1; D perhaps matches TRBD1 (6 bases). The CDR3 coding sequence is TGTGCCTGGGGGTTTCTAGGGGGAGCCTACAATGAGCAGTTCTTC. The encoded protein is CAWGFLGGAYNEQFF.